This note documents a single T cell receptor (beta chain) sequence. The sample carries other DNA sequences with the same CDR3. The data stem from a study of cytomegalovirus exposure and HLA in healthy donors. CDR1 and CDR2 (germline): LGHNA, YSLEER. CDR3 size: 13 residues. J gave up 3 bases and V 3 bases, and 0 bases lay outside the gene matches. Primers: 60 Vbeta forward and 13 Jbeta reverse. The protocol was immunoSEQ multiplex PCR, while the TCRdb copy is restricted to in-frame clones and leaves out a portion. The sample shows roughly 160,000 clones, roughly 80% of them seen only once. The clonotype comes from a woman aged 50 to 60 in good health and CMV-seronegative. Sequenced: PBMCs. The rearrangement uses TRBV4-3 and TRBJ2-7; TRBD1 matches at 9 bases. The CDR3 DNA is TGCGCCAGCAGCCAGGACAGGGGCTACGAGCAGTACTTC. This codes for CASSQDRGYEQYF.